The clone carrying this T cell receptor (beta chain) showed up just a few times. Its target is not known. The CDR3 sequence is 16 residues long. The germline V and J ends were trimmed by 6 bases and 1 base, with 18 bases remaining between them. CDR1 is MNHEY and CDR2 is SMNVEV in the germline V gene (reference sequence). The sample is drawn from a study of cytomegalovirus exposure and HLA in healthy donors. Study-wide results and caveats: Researchers counted some 150 TCR beta chains as cytomegalovirus-associated.

With 60 Vbeta and 13 Jbeta primers, the PCR was carried out. The method was immunoSEQ multiplex PCR; TCRdb's version includes in-frame clones alone and lacks a portion of them. The data contain 130,000 or so clones, 82% of them singletons. The sequence was obtained from a man in his late teens or twenties in good health and CMV-seropositive. The chain carries TRBV27 and TRBJ1-1; TRBD1 might be the D (6 bases). Sequenced input: PBMCs. In DNA, the CDR3 is TGTGCCAGCAGCTTTTTGATGACAGGCCAGAACACTGAAGCTTTCTTT. The encoded protein is CASSFLMTGQNTEAFF.